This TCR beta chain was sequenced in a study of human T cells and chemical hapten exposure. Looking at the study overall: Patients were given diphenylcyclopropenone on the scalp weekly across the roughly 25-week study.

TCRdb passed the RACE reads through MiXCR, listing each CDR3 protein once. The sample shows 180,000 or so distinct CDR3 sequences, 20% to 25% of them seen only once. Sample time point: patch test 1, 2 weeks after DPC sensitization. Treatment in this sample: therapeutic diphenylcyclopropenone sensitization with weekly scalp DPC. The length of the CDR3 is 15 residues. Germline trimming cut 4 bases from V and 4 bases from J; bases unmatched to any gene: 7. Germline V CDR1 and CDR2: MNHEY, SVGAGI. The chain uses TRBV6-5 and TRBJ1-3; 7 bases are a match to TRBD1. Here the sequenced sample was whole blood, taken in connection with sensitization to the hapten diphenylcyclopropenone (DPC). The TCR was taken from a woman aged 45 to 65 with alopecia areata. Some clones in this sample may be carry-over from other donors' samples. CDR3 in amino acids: CASSSTRQGGNTIYF. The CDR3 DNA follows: TGTGCCAGCAGTTCAACCCGACAGGGCGGAAACACCATATATTTT.